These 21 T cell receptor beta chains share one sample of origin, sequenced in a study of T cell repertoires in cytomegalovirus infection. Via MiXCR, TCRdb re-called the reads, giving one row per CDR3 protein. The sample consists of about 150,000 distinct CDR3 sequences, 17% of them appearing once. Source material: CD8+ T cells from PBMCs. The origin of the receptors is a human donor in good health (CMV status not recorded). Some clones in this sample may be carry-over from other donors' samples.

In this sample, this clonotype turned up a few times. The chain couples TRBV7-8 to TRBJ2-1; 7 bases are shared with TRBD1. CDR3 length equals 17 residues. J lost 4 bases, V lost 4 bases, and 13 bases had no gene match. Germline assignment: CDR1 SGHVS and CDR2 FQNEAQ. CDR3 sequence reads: CASSSPPGQRYYNEQFF. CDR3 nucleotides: TGTGCCAGCAGCTCTCCCCCGGGACAGCGGTATTACAATGAGCAGTTCTTC.

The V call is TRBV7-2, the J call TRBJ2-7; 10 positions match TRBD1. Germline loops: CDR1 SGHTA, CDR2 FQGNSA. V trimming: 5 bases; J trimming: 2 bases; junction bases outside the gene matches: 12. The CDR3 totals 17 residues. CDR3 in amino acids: CASSPGGWGQGTYEQYF. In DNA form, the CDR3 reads TGTGCCAGCAGCCCAGGAGGGTGGGGACAGGGGACCTACGAGCAGTACTTC.

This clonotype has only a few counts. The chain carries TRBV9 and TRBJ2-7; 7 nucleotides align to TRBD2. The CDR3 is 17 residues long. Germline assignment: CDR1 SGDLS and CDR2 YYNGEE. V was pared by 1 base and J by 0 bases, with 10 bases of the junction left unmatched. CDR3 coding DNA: TGTGCCAGCAGCGTATCTGGGGAGAGCGGGATCTCCTACGAGCAGTACTTC. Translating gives CASSVSGESGISYEQYF.

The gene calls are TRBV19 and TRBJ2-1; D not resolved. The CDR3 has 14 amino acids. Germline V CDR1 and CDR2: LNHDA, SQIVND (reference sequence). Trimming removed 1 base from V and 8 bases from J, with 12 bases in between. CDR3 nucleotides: TGTGCCAGTAGTATAGCGGGTTTGGGCGATGAGCAGTTCTTC. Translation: CASSIAGLGDEQFF.

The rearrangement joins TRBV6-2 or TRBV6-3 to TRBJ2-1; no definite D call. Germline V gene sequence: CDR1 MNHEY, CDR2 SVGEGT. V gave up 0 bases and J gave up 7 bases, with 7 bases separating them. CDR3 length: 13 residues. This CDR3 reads CASSYSILNEQFF. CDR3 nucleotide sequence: TGTGCCAGCAGTTACTCGATTCTGAATGAGCAGTTCTTC.

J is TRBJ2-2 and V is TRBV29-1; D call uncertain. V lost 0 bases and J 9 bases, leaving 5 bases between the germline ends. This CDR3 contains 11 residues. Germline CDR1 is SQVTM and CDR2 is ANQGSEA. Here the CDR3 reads CSVEDSRELFF. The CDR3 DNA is TGCAGCGTTGAAGATAGCAGGGAGCTGTTTTTT.

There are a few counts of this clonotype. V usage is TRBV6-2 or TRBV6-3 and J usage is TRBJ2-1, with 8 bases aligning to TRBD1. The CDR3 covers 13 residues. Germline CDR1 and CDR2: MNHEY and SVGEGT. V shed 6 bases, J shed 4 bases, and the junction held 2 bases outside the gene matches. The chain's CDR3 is CASRWTGYNEQFF. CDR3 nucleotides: TGTGCCAGCAGATGGACAGGGTACAATGAGCAGTTCTTC.

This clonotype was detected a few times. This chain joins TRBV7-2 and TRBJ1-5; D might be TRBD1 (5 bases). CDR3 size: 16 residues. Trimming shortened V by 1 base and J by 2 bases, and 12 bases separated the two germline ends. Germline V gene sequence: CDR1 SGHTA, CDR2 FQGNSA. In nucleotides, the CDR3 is TGTGCCAGCAGCTTAGTGGGGGTGGAGGGCAATCAGCCCCAGCATTTT. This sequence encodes CASSLVGVEGNQPQHF.

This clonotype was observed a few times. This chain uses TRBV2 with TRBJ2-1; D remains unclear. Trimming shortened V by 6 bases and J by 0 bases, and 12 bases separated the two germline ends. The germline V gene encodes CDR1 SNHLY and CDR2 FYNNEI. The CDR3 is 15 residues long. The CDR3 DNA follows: TGTGCCAGCAGCGATGACGCGAGCTCCTACAATGAGCAGTTCTTC. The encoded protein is CASSDDASSYNEQFF.

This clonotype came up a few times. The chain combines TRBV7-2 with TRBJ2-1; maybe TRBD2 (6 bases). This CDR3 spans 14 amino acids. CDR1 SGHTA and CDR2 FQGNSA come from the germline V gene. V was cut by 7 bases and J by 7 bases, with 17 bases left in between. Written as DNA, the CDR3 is TGTGCCAGCACCCCGGGACTCTCCGTGAATGAGCAGTTCTTC. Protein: CASTPGLSVNEQFF.

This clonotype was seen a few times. The CDR3 coding sequence is TGTGCCAGCAGTTCCCCCGGGAACACTGAAGCTTTCTTT. This codes for CASSSPGNTEAFF. V gene TRBV28 combines with J gene TRBJ1-1; unclear D gene. The CDR3 runs 13 residues. The V end was cut by 4 bases, the J end by 1 base, with 7 bases between. Per germline, CDR1 MDHEN and CDR2 SYDVKM.

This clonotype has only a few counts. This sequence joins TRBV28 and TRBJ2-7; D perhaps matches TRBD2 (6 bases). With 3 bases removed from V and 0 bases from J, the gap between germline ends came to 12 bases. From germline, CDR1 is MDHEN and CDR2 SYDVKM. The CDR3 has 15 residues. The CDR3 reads CASSLRGLNSYEQYF. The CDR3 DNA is TGTGCCAGCAGTTTGCGGGGACTGAACTCCTACGAGCAGTACTTC.

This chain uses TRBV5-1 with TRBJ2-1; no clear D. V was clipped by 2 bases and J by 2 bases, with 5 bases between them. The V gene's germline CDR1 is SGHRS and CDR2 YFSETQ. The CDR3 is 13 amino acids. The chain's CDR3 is CASSLSPYNEQFF. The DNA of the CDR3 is TGCGCCAGCAGCTTATCTCCCTACAATGAGCAGTTCTTC.

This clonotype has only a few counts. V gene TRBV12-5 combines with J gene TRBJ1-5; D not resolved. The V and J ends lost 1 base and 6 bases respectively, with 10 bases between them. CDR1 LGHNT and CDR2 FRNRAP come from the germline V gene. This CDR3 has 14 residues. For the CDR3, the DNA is TGTGCTAGTGGTTTGGACGTAGGCGGTCAGCCCCAGCATTTT. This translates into CASGLDVGGQPQHF.

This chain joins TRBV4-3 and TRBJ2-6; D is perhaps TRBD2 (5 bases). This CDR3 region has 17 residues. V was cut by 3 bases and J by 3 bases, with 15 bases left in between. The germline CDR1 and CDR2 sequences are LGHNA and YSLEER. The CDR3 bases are TGCGCCAGCAGCCAGGACGGGGATCCACGTGGGGCCAACGTCCTGACTTTC. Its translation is CASSQDGDPRGANVLTF.

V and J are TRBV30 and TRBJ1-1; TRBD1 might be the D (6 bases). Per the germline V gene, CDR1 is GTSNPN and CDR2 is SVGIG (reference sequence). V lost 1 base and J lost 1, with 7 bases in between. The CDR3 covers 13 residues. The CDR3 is CAWSDRENTEAFF. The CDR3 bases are TGTGCCTGGAGTGACAGGGAGAACACTGAAGCTTTCTTT.

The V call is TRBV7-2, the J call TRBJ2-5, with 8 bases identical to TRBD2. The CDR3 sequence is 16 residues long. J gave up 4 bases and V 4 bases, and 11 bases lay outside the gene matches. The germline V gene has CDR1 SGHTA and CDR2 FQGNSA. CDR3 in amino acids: CASSYGGGLTTETQYF. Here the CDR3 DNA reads TGTGCCAGCAGCTACGGGGGGGGGTTAACGACAGAGACCCAGTACTTC.

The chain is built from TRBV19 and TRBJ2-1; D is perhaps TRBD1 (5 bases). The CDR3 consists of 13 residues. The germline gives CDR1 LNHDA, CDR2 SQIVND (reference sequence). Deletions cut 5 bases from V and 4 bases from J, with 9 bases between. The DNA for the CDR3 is TGTGCCAGTAGTGAGGACACGTACAATGAGCAGTTCTTC. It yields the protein CASSEDTYNEQFF.

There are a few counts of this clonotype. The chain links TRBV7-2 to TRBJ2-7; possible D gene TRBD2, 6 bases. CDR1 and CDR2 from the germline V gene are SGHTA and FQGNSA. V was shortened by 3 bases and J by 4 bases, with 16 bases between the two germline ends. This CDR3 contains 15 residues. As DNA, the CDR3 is TGTGCCAGCAGCTTCGTTATCCGGGGGAGTTACGAGCAGTACTTC. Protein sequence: CASSFVIRGSYEQYF.

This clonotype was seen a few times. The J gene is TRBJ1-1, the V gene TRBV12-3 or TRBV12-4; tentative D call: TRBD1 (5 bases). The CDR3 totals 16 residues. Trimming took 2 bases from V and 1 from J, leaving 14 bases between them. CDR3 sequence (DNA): TGTGCCAGCAGTTTAACAGGAAACAGGTGGAACACTGAAGCTTTCTTT. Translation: CASSLTGNRWNTEAFF.

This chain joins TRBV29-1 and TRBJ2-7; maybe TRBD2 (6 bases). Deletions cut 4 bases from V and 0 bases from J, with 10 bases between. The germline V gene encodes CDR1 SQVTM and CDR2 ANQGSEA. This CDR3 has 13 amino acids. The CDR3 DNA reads TGCAGCGTTGTAGCGGTCAGCTCCTACGAGCAGTACTTC. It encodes CSVVAVSSYEQYF.